This section outlines one TCR beta chain sequence together with its context. The sample belongs to a study of blood T cell repertoires in COVID-19. About the research overall: Collection of acute and convalescent COVID-19 samples took place in the United States, Italy and Spain. T cells, B-cell-depleted T cells, or PBMCs provided the cDNA or gDNA that served as material.

The CDR3 has 13 residues. Germline-derived CDR1 and CDR2 are SNHLY and FYNNEI. V shed 8 bases, J shed 5 bases, and the junction held 3 bases outside the gene matches. Original data processing: Amplified reference gene primers provided the basis for estimating nucleated cell counts. Clones were read by immunoSEQ multiplex PCR, and TCRdb kept only the in-frame ones, dropping some. V, J and clone size were drawn from that table, and D and trimming were deduced from the DNA. The repertoire includes 240,000 or so clones, approximately 78% of them detected once, and 3.4% sits in the top ten. The chain recombines TRBV2 with TRBJ2-1, with TRBD2 matching over 10 bases. Sample: peripheral blood. This sequence was found in a woman between 18 and 29 years old with acute or convalescent COVID-19. The CDR3 region has the DNA TGTGCCAGCGGACTAGCGGCCGACAATGAGCAGTTCTTC. Translating gives CASGLAADNEQFF.